The entry that follows covers one T cell receptor beta chain sequence. Antigen unknown. Profiling relied on immunoSEQ multiplex PCR, and the TCRdb table lists in-frame clones only, not all of them. Of 60,000 to 85,000 clones in the sample, 89% are singletons; the top ten hold roughly 4%. The entry originates in a study of OX40 agonist ivuxolimab in advanced cancers. Background on the study: A history of anti-PD-1, anti-PD-L1 or anti-CTLA-4 therapy was acceptable, and roughly 40% had some. Notes on the study in general: CD4+ and CD8+ blood T cells expanded clonally by week 6 at 0.1 to 3.0 mg/kg. No antigen was identified for the clonally expanded peripheral T cells.

The CDR3 is 15 residues long. V lost 6 bases to trimming and J lost 4 bases, with 18 bases between them. Germline CDR1 reads MNHEY; CDR2 reads SVGAGI. The sequence was collected from an adult with an advanced solid tumor such as melanoma, head and neck, liver or kidney cancer. The input for sequencing was CD4+ or CD8+ T cells sorted from blood, taken in a trial of the OX40 agonist ivuxolimab. The rearrangement joins TRBV6-5 to TRBJ2-5; D assignment may be TRBD1 or TRBD2 (5 bases each). The CDR3 loop reads CASSPELHGGETQYF. CDR3 bases: TGTGCCAGCAGCCCCGAGCTTCATGGGGGAGAGACCCAGTACTTC.